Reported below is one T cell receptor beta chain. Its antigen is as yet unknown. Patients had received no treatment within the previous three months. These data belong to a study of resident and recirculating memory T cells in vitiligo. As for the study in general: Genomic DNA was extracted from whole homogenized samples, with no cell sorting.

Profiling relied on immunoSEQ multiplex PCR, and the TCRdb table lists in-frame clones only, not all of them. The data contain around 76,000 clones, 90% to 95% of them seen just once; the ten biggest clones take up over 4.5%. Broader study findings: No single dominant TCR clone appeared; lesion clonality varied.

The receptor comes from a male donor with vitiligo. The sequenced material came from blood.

The CDR3 DNA reads as TGTGCCAGCAGCTTGCCCTCCACGACAGCTTACTATGGCTACACCTTC. This encodes CASSLPSTTAYYGYTF. The chain links TRBV5-4 to TRBJ1-2, with D possibly being TRBD1 (5 bases). In germline, CDR1 is SGHNT, CDR2 YYREEE (reference sequence). The ends were cut back, 1 base at V and 3 bases at J, with 16 bases in the middle. The CDR3 contains 16 residues. Full variable domain (remainder filled in from reference TRBV5-4 and TRBJ1-2): ETGVTQSPTHLIKTRGQQVTLRCSSQSGHNTVSWYQQALGQGPQFIFQYYREEENGRGNFPPRFSGLQFPNYSSELNVNALELDDSALYLCASSLPSTTAYYGYTFGSGTRLTVV.